The 27 T cell receptor beta chains listed next were all sequenced from one sample in a study of T cell responses to AZD1222 COVID-19 vaccine. Some clones are missing from TCRdb's copy, which holds only in-frame ones; the method was immunoSEQ multiplex PCR. Altogether under 200,000 clones are present, roughly 90% being singletons, with the ten largest covering around 6%. This sample comprised peripheral blood, obtained on day 0 of AZD1222 vaccination. The receptors were gathered from an adult in good health.

The V and J genes are TRBV28 and TRBJ1-2, with TRBD1 identical over 9 bases. Germline V gene lookup returns CDR1 MDHEN and CDR2 SYDVKM. Trimming at V came to 6 bases and at J to 8 bases, leaving 10 bases not matched to a gene. The CDR3 is 14 amino acids. The CDR3 loop reads CASRAARQGDGYTF. The CDR3 DNA reads TGTGCCAGCAGGGCTGCCCGACAGGGGGACGGCTACACCTTC.

This CDR3 reads CASTSGTGVPFF. In DNA form, the CDR3 reads TGTGCCAGCACCTCCGGGACAGGGGTACCTTTCTTT. V and J are TRBV28 and TRBJ1-1, with 10 bases matching TRBD1. The V gene's germline CDR1 is MDHEN and CDR2 SYDVKM. The CDR3 is 12 residues long. Losses at the gene ends were 7 bases for V and 12 bases for J; bases not matched to a gene: 8.

V gene TRBV6-5 combines with J gene TRBJ1-4, with TRBD1 as a possible D gene (6 bases). In germline, CDR1 is MNHEY, CDR2 SVGAGI. V lost 6 bases and J 4 bases, leaving 12 bases between the germline ends. CDR3 length equals 14 residues. The CDR3, as DNA: TGTGCCAGCAGCACCGGACAGAATAATGAAAAACTGTTTTTT. Its protein is CASSTGQNNEKLFF.

The chain carries TRBV19 and TRBJ1-1; D gene unclear. V shed 1 base and J shed 2 bases, with 11 bases lying between them. This CDR3 contains 15 residues. Germline-derived CDR1 and CDR2 are LNHDA and SQIVND (reference sequence). CDR3 protein: CASSIGTLHNTEAFF. The CDR3, as DNA: TGTGCCAGTAGTATAGGAACGTTACACAACACTGAAGCTTTCTTT. The full variable domain, rest sourced from reference TRBV19 and TRBJ1-1, is DGGITQSPKYLFRKEGQNVTLSCEQNLNHDAMYWYRQDPGQGLRLIYYSQIVNDFQKGDIAEGYSVSREKKESFPLTVTSAQKNPTAFYLCASSIGTLHNTEAFFGQGTRLTVV.

This chain joins TRBV3-1 (or the pseudogene TRBV3-2) and TRBJ2-1; 11 nucleotides match TRBD2. V lost 2 bases, J lost 4 bases, and 7 bases stayed unmatched. The CDR3 length is 17 residues. From germline, CDR1 is LGHDT and CDR2 YNNKEL (reference sequence). This CDR3 reads CASSQILAGGGYNEQFF. The CDR3 nucleotides are TGTGCCAGCAGCCAAATTTTAGCGGGAGGGGGGTACAATGAGCAGTTCTTC.

This clone was detected once. V is TRBV7-2 and J is TRBJ1-2; TRBD1 might be the D (5 bases). The CDR3 consists of 16 residues. The germline V gene encodes CDR1 SGHTA and CDR2 FQGNSA. With 1 base removed from V and 4 bases from J, the gap between germline ends came to 16 bases. The CDR3, as DNA: TGTGCCAGCAGCTTAGTGGGTCAGGGAGCCCTCTATGGCTACACCTTC. It codes for CASSLVGQGALYGYTF.

The V gene is TRBV6-5, the J gene TRBJ2-2, with 8 bases identical to TRBD2. The J segment lost 4 bases and the V segment lost 2 bases, leaving 6 bases of the junction unmatched. Germline V gene lookup returns CDR1 MNHEY and CDR2 SVGAGI. This CDR3 region has 16 residues. This CDR3 reads CASSYPSGGGTGELFF. For the CDR3, the DNA is TGTGCCAGCAGTTACCCCAGCGGGGGTGGCACCGGGGAGCTGTTTTTT.

The chain carries TRBV28 and TRBJ1-2; weak D call: TRBD1 (6 bases). Germline-derived CDR1 and CDR2 are MDHEN and SYDVKM. V lost 6 bases and J 5 bases, leaving 19 bases between the germline ends. The length of the CDR3 is 15 residues. CDR3 DNA: TGTGCCAGCAGGCCGACAGGCTGGGTTCTATATGGCTACACCTTC. This encodes CASRPTGWVLYGYTF.

This chain joins TRBV29-1 and TRBJ2-3; 8 bases line up with TRBD1. This CDR3 comprises 11 residues. The V and J ends lost 6 bases and 9 bases, in that order; junction bases with no gene match: 5. Germline CDR1 and CDR2: SQVTM and ANQGSEA. CDR3 nucleotides: TGCAGCGTAAAGACAGGGGACACGCAGTATTTT. It specifies CSVKTGDTQYF.

The rearrangement uses TRBV11-2 and TRBJ2-7; D not certain. Germline assignment: CDR1 SGHAT and CDR2 FQNNGV. The CDR3 totals 14 residues. Trimming left V 3 bases short and J 0 bases short, with 9 bases between. This CDR3 is CASSLDGNSYEQYF. CDR3 nucleotides: TGTGCCAGCAGCTTGGACGGCAACTCCTACGAGCAGTACTTC.

CDR3 residues: CASSLSSGTEAFF. The CDR3 DNA follows: TGTGCCAGCAGCTTATCCTCAGGGACTGAAGCTTTCTTT. The J gene is TRBJ1-1, the V gene TRBV7-6; a weak D match, TRBD1 (5 bases). Germline loops: CDR1 SGHVS, CDR2 FNYEAQ. The CDR3 totals 13 residues. V was pared by 2 bases and J by 5 bases, with 9 bases between.

The CDR3 loop reads CASSSIRGQAAGELFF. The CDR3 DNA is TGTGCCAGCAGCAGTATTAGGGGACAGGCCGCCGGGGAGCTGTTTTTT. The chain has TRBV11-2 and TRBJ2-2; 8 nucleotides align to TRBD1. After removal of 5 bases from V and 6 bases from J, the junction contained 11 bases not matched to a gene. Per the germline V gene, CDR1 is SGHAT and CDR2 is FQNNGV. The CDR3 contains 16 residues.

The chain uses TRBV5-1 and TRBJ2-5, with 7 bases matching TRBD2. CDR1 is SGHRS, CDR2 YFSETQ, per germline. The ends lost 3 bases at V and 5 bases at J; junction bases unmatched: 1. The CDR3 extends over 12 amino acids. Here the CDR3 reads CASSWEGETQYF. In DNA, the CDR3 is TGCGCCAGCAGCTGGGAGGGCGAGACCCAGTACTTC.

This clone appeared a single time. This sequence joins TRBV28 and TRBJ2-1, with TRBD2 matching over 10 bases. The length of the CDR3 is 17 residues. Looked up from germline, CDR1 is MDHEN and CDR2 is SYDVKM. J was trimmed by 3 bases and V by 5 bases; bases with no gene match: 10. The CDR3 reads CASSKRLAGAFYNEQFF. The CDR3 DNA sequence: TGTGCCAGCAGTAAGAGGCTAGCGGGAGCGTTCTACAATGAGCAGTTCTTC.

The CDR3 nucleotides read TGTGCCAGCAGTAGGGGAGCCTACGAGCAGTACTTC. Its translation is CASSRGAYEQYF. The chain joins TRBV2 to TRBJ2-7, with D perhaps matching TRBD1 or TRBD2 (5 bases each). CDR3 length: 12 amino acids. Trimming took off 5 bases at V and 2 bases at J, with 7 bases between the two ends. Germline CDR1 reads SNHLY; CDR2 reads FYNNEI.

This clone was detected only a few times. The chain recombines TRBV9 with TRBJ2-7; TRBD1 might be the D (6 bases). The germline V gene has CDR1 SGDLS and CDR2 YYNGEE. This CDR3 region has 14 residues. V was cut by 5 bases and J by 2 bases, with 14 bases left in between. CDR3 sequence reads: CASSETGDPYEQYF. CDR3 bases: TGTGCCAGCAGTGAGACAGGTGATCCCTACGAGCAGTACTTC. Full variable domain (rest looked up from reference TRBV9 and TRBJ2-7): DSGVTQTPKHLITATGQRVTLRCSPRSGDLSVYWYQQSLDQGLQFLIQYYNGEERAKGNILERFSAQQFPDLHSELNLSSLELGDSALYFCASSETGDPYEQYFGPGTRLTVT.

V is TRBV27 and J is TRBJ1-5; D is unclear. V gave up 2 bases and J gave up 2 bases, with 7 bases separating them. Germline V lookup: CDR1 MNHEY, CDR2 SMNVEV (reference sequence). The CDR3 sequence is 14 residues long. This CDR3 reads CASSLRPGNQPQHF. The DNA of the CDR3 is TGTGCCAGCAGTTTACGGCCAGGCAATCAGCCCCAGCATTTT.

The chain has TRBV18 and TRBJ1-2; weak D call: TRBD1 (5 bases). The CDR3 covers 13 residues. Germline CDR1 KGHSH, CDR2 LQKENI. The V end lost 3 bases, the J end lost 9 bases, and 14 bases lay between the germline ends. The chain's CDR3 is CASSPPGLPRYTF. The CDR3 DNA is TGTGCCAGCTCACCGCCAGGGTTACCCCGCTACACCTTC.

The CDR3 sequence is CASSLYVSGSGSEQFF. CDR3 nucleotides: TGTGCCAGCAGTTTATATGTTAGTGGGTCGGGGAGTGAGCAGTTCTTC. V usage is TRBV27 and J usage is TRBJ2-1, with D possibly TRBD2 on 5 matching bases. The CDR3 has 16 residues. V lost 1 base and J 9 bases, leaving 19 bases between the germline ends. The germline gives CDR1 MNHEY, CDR2 SMNVEV (reference sequence).

The rearrangement joins TRBV28 to TRBJ2-5; D perhaps matches TRBD1 (5 bases). The CDR3 contains 12 residues. Trimming removed 4 bases from V and 10 bases from J, with 13 bases in between. Germline CDR1 reads MDHEN; CDR2 reads SYDVKM. Written as DNA, the CDR3 is TGTGCCAGCAGTTCCCAAGGGGCCCACCAGTACTTC. Translation gives CASSSQGAHQYF.

In this sample, this clone turned up a few times. The rearrangement joins TRBV27 to TRBJ2-2, with TRBD2 as a possible D gene (6 bases). Germline assignment: CDR1 MNHEY and CDR2 SMNVEV (reference sequence). The CDR3 covers 14 residues. Trimming stripped 6 bases from V and 4 bases from J, with 12 bases between. The DNA of the CDR3 is TGTGCCAGCAGGTACCTTAGCGGCACCGGGGAGCTGTTTTTT. Amino acids: CASRYLSGTGELFF.

The sample holds one count of this clone. J is TRBJ2-2 and V is TRBV6-6; the D is unclear. V was trimmed by 6 bases and J by 2 bases, leaving 4 bases between them. Germline loops: CDR1 MNHNY, CDR2 SVGAGI (reference sequence). The CDR3 consists of 12 residues. CDR3 residues: CASRANTGELFF. The CDR3, as DNA: TGTGCCAGCAGAGCTAACACCGGGGAGCTGTTTTTT.

In DNA, the CDR3 is TGTGCCAGCTCAATTGGGACAGGGGCTACTGAAGCTTTCTTT. Translation: CASSIGTGATEAFF. The chain couples TRBV18 to TRBJ1-1; 10 bases agree with TRBD1. Unmatched junction bases numbered 5, after V lost 5 bases and J lost 5 bases. Germline lookup yields CDR1 KGHSH and CDR2 LQKENI. The CDR3 runs to 14 residues.

The chain employs TRBV19 and TRBJ1-2; maybe TRBD1 (5 bases). CDR1 is LNHDA, CDR2 SQIVND, per germline (reference sequence). The CDR3 runs 14 residues. V lost 3 bases and J 4 bases, leaving 12 bases between the germline ends. The DNA of the CDR3 is TGTGCCAGTAGTATGGGACGGAGCATCTATGGCTACACCTTC. It specifies CASSMGRSIYGYTF.

The chain is built from TRBV6-4 and TRBJ1-1; TRBD1 might be the D (6 bases). Germline CDR1 is MRHNA and CDR2 is SNTAGT. V gave up 2 bases and J gave up 4 bases, with 20 bases separating them. The CDR3 sequence is 17 residues long. The CDR3 DNA is TGTGCCAGCAGTGACGAGGGGGGGCGCGGATTGGGCACTGAAGCTTTCTTT. It codes for CASSDEGGRGLGTEAFF.

This chain connects TRBV19 to TRBJ1-2; 7 nucleotides align to TRBD1. The junction had 10 bases not matched to a gene; V was cut back by 5 bases and J by 7 bases. The CDR3 runs to 14 residues. CDR1 is LNHDA and CDR2 is SQIVND in the germline V gene (reference sequence). The CDR3 sequence is CASSVGQVTVGYTF. CDR3 DNA sequence: TGTGCCAGTAGTGTTGGACAGGTCACCGTTGGCTACACCTTC.

V gene TRBV5-4 combines with J gene TRBJ2-7, with 8 bases matching TRBD1. V gave up 2 bases and J gave up 7 bases; unmatched junction bases: 8. Germline loops: CDR1 SGHNT, CDR2 YYREEE (reference sequence). The CDR3 spans 14 residues. The CDR3 spells CASSFRQGTHEQYF. DNA for the CDR3: TGTGCCAGCAGCTTCCGACAGGGGACTCATGAGCAGTACTTC.